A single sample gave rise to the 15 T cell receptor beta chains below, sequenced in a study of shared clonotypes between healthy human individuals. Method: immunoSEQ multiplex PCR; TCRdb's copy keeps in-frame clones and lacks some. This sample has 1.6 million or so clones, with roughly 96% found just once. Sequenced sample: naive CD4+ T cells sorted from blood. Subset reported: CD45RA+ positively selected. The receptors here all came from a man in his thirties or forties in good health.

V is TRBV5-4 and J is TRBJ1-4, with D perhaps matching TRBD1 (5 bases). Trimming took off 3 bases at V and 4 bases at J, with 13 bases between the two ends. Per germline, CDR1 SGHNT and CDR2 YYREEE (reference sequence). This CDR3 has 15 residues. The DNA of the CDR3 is TGTGCCAGCAGCTCGGGGGGAGGGGATAATGAAAAACTGTTTTTT. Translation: CASSSGGGDNEKLFF.

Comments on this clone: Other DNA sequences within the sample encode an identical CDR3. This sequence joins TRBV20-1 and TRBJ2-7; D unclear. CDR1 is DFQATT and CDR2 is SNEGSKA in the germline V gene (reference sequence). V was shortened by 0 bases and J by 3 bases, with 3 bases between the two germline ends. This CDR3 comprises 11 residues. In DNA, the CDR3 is TGCAGTGCTAGAGATCTCTACGAGCAGTACTTC. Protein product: CSARDLYEQYF.

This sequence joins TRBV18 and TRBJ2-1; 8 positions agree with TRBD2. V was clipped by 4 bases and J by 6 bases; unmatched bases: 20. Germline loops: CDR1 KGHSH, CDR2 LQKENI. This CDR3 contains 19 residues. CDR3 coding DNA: TGTGCCAGCTCACTAACTTATTACCCAGCGGGAGAATGGGGCAATGAGCAGTTCTTC. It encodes CASSLTYYPAGEWGNEQFF.

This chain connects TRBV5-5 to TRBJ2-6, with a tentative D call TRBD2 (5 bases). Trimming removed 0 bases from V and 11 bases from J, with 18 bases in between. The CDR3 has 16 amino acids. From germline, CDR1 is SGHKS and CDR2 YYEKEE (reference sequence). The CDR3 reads CASSLAASGVIHVLTF. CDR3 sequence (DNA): TGTGCCAGCAGCTTGGCCGCCTCCGGGGTCATCCACGTCCTGACTTTC. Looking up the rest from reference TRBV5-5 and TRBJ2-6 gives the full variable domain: DAGVTQSPTHLIKTRGQQVTLRCSPISGHKSVSWYQQVLGQGPQFIFQYYEKEERGRGNFPDRFSARQFPNYSSELNVNALLLGDSALYLCASSLAASGVIHVLTFGAGSRLTVL.

The CDR3 DNA reads as TGTGCCAGCAGCCCGGACGGCTACGAGCAGTACTTC. As protein: CASSPDGYEQYF. The chain uses TRBV5-5 and TRBJ2-7, with D uncertain. V gave up 4 bases and J gave up 3 bases, with 8 bases separating them. Germline V lookup: CDR1 SGHKS, CDR2 YYEKEE (reference sequence). The CDR3 extends over 12 amino acids.

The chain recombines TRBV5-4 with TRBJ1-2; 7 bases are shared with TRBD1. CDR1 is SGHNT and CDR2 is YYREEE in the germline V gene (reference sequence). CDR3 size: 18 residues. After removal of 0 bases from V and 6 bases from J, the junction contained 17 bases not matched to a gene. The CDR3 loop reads CASSLAILGTGALDGYTF. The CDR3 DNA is TGTGCCAGCAGCTTGGCCATTCTGGGAACAGGGGCCCTTGATGGCTACACCTTC.

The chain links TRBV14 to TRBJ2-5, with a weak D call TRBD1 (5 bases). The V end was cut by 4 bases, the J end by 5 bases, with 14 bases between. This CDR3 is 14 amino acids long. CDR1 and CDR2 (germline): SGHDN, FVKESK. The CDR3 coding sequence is TGTGCCAGCAGCCGCCAGGGTCGAATCGAGACCCAGTACTTC. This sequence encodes CASSRQGRIETQYF.

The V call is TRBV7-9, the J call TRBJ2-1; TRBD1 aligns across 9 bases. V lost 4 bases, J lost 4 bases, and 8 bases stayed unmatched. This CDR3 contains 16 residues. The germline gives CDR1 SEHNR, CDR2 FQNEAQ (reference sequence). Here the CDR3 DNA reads TGTGCCAGCAGCTCCGTACAGGGGGCTAATTACAATGAGCAGTTCTTC. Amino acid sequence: CASSSVQGANYNEQFF. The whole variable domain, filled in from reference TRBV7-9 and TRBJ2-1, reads DTGVSQNPRHKITKRGQNVTFRCDPISEHNRLYWYRQTLGQGPEFLTYFQNEAQLEKSRLLSDRFSAERPKGSFSTLEIQRTEQGDSAMYLCASSSVQGANYNEQFFGPGTRLTVL.

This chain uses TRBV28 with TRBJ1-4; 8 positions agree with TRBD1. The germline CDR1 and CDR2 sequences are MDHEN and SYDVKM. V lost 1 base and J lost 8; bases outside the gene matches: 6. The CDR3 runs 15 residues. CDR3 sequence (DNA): TGTGCCAGCAGTTTATCCCCAGGGGGCATAGAAAAACTGTTTTTT. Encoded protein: CASSLSPGGIEKLFF.

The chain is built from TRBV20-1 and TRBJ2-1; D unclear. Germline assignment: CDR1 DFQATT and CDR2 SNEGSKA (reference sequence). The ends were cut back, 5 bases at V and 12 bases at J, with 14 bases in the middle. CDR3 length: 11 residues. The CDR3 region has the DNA TGCAGTGCTTTGAATAGCCCGGTGCAGTTCTTC. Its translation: CSALNSPVQFF.

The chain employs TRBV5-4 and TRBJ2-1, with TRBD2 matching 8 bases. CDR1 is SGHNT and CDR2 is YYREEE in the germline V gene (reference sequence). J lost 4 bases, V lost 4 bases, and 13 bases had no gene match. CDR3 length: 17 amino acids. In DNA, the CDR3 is TGTGCCAGCAGCCCCGGGGGTGCGCGGGAGGTTTACAATGAGCAGTTCTTC. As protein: CASSPGGAREVYNEQFF.

CDR3 sequence (DNA): TGTGCCACCGGCGACGACAGGCGGAACACTGAAGCTTTCTTT. Protein product: CATGDDRRNTEAFF. The chain carries TRBV15 and TRBJ1-1; TRBD1 is a possible D gene (6 bases). The germline CDR1 and CDR2 sequences are LNHNV and YYDKDF (reference sequence). The V gene lost 8 bases and the J gene lost 1 base, with 14 bases spanning the gap. CDR3 length: 14 amino acids.

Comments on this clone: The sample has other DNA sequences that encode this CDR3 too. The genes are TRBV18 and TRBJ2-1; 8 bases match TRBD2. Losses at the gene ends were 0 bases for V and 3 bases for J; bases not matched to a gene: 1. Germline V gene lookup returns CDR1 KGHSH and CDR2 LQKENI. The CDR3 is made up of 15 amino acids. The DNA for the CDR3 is TGTGCCAGCTCACCACCAAGCGGGAGCTACAATGAGCAGTTCTTC. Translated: CASSPPSGSYNEQFF.

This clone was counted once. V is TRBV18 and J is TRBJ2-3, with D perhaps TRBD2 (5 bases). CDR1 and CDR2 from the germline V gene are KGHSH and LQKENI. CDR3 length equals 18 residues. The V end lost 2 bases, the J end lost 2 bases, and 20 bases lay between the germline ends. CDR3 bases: TGTGCCAGCTCACCAGCCCTAGGAACCGAACGGGACACAGATACGCAGTATTTT. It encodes CASSPALGTERDTDTQYF.

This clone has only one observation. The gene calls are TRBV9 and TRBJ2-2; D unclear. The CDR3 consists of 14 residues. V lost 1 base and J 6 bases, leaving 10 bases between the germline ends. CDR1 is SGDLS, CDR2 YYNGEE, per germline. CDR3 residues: CASSVSPPPGELFF. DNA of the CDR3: TGTGCCAGCAGCGTATCCCCCCCGCCCGGGGAGCTGTTTTTT.